The next 22 T cell receptor beta chains were all read from a single sample in a study of response to subunit inactivated influenza vaccine. TCRdb re-called the RT-PCR reads with MiXCR, one entry per CDR3 protein. Seen here are about 300,000 distinct CDR3 sequences, around a fifth observed once, and the top ten hold roughly 10%. The input for sequencing was PBMCs from blood, taken about 20 months after vaccination. The receptor source for this set is a man in his fifties or sixties who received an inactivated influenza vaccine.

Comments on this clonotype: The junction differs from germline at one of its ends, possibly a read error. The chain joins TRBV20-1 to TRBJ1-5; TRBD1 matches 8 bases. Germline CDR1 is DFQATT and CDR2 is SNEGSKA (reference sequence). This CDR3 is built from 16 residues. This CDR3 reads CSAREYRGDSNQAQHF. In nucleotides, the CDR3 is TGCAGTGCTAGAGAGTACAGGGGGGATAGCAATCAGGCCCAGCATTTT.

V gene TRBV24-1 combines with J gene TRBJ1-2; 7 bases align to TRBD1. The J segment lost 4 bases and the V segment lost 9 bases, leaving 4 bases of the junction unmatched. This CDR3 is 12 amino acids long. Germline CDR1 and CDR2: KGHDR and SFDVKD. The DNA for the CDR3 is TGTGCCACCTGGGACAGCCTCTATGGCTACACCTTC. Encoded protein: CATWDSLYGYTF.

Notes on this clonotype: This may stem from a read error, because a much larger clone lies one nucleotide away. J is TRBJ1-5 and V is TRBV10-3; D is uncertain. Germline V gene sequence: CDR1 ENHRY, CDR2 SYGVKD. CDR3 length: 14 amino acids. CDR3 region: CAISQTGANQRQHF. CDR3 sequence (DNA): TGTGCCATCAGCCAGACGGGCGCTAATCAGCGCCAGCATTTT.

This clonotype was counted between two and nine times. The chain has TRBV27 and TRBJ1-6; no reliable D call. Germline V gene lookup returns CDR1 MNHEY and CDR2 SMNVEV (reference sequence). CDR3 length equals 14 residues. Deletions cut 6 bases from V and 10 bases from J, with 16 bases between. CDR3 sequence (DNA): TGTGCCAGCAGCCTACGGCGGGGAAACTCACCCCTCCACTTT. Amino acids: CASSLRRGNSPLHF.

The genes are TRBV5-1 and TRBJ2-4; possibly TRBD1 for D (6 bases). CDR3 length equals 14 residues. The germline V and J ends were trimmed by 1 base and 6 bases, with 11 bases remaining between them. Germline CDR1 and CDR2: SGHRS and YFSETQ. CDR3 nucleotides: TGCGCCAGCAGCTTGTCGACAGGAGCAAACATTCAGTACTTC. Its protein is CASSLSTGANIQYF.

Note on this clonotype: Since the CDR3 does not end with the conserved phenylalanine or tryptophan, this likely comes from a read error. The CDR3 DNA follows: TGTGCCAGCAGAAAGGGGGCCCCGTCTGGGGCCAACGTCCTGACTTAC. Residues: CASRKGAPSGANVLTY. The genes are TRBV27 and TRBJ2-6; 7 bases match TRBD1. The CDR3 has 16 residues. Losses at the gene ends were 6 bases for V and 1 base for J; bases not matched to a gene: 6. Germline assignment: CDR1 MNHEY and CDR2 SMNVEV (reference sequence).

This sequence joins TRBV7-8 and TRBJ1-2; no definite D call. Trimming took off 5 bases at V and 3 bases at J, with 7 bases between the two ends. Germline V lookup: CDR1 SGHVS, CDR2 FQNEAQ. CDR3 length: 12 amino acids. CDR3 loop: CASSADDYGYTF. For the CDR3, the DNA is TGTGCCAGCAGCGCTGATGACTATGGCTACACCTTC.

V and J are TRBV7-9 and TRBJ2-1; D gene ambiguous. The CDR3 runs 16 residues. Trimming removed 5 bases from V and 4 bases from J, with 18 bases in between. From germline, CDR1 is SEHNR and CDR2 FQNEAQ (reference sequence). CDR3 nucleotides: TGTGCCAGCAGCACAAGTGAGGCAGACTCATACAATGAGCAGTTCTTC. It specifies CASSTSEADSYNEQFF.

This clonotype was found a few times. The chain is built from TRBV6-2 or TRBV6-3 and TRBJ1-5; 12 bases line up with TRBD1. The J segment lost 5 bases and the V segment lost 2 bases, leaving 13 bases of the junction unmatched. Germline V gene sequence: CDR1 MNHEY, CDR2 SVGEGT. CDR3 length equals 19 residues. CDR3 in DNA: TGTGCCAGCAGTTACGGGACAGGGGGCGATTTACGACGCGATCAGCCCCAGCATTTT. Protein product: CASSYGTGGDLRRDQPQHF.

This clonotype was observed a handful of times. The DNA of the CDR3 is TGTGCCAGCAGTGGGAATGGGGGCAATCAGCCCCAGCATTTT. This encodes CASSGNGGNQPQHF. This chain connects TRBV27 to TRBJ1-5; D unclear. Germline V gives CDR1 MNHEY, CDR2 SMNVEV (reference sequence). V lost 5 bases and J lost 2, with 10 bases in between. The CDR3 runs 14 residues.

This clonotype was counted at least ten times. The chain is built from TRBV20-1 and TRBJ1-5; D call uncertain. Germline V gene sequence: CDR1 DFQATT, CDR2 SNEGSKA (reference sequence). V lost 1 base and J lost 6, with 13 bases in between. The CDR3 has 14 residues. This CDR3 is CSARAGPSSQPQHF. CDR3 coding DNA: TGCAGTGCTAGAGCCGGACCATCGAGTCAGCCCCAGCATTTT.

This clonotype showed up many times. The rearrangement links TRBV4-3 to TRBJ1-2; perhaps TRBD1 as D (5 bases). The germline CDR1 and CDR2 sequences are LGHNA and YSLEER. Trimming left V 0 bases short and J 5 bases short, with 16 bases between. This CDR3 contains 16 residues. The CDR3 nucleotides read TGCGCCAGCAGCCAAGATCTGCTGGGACTTGGTTATGGCTACACCTTC. Protein sequence: CASSQDLLGLGYGYTF.

This clonotype was seen repeatedly, ten times or more. The chain has TRBV6-5 and TRBJ2-2, with 12 bases matching TRBD2. There are 20 residues in the CDR3. The J segment lost 6 bases and the V segment lost 2 bases, leaving 16 bases of the junction unmatched. Germline V gene data show CDR1 as MNHEY and CDR2 as SVGAGI. This CDR3 is CASSYRIGFSTSGGPGELFF. The CDR3 bases are TGTGCCAGCAGTTACCGGATTGGGTTCTCGACTAGCGGGGGTCCCGGGGAGCTGTTTTTT.

The chain employs TRBV7-9 and TRBJ2-7; 7 positions agree with TRBD1. Germline CDR1 and CDR2: SEHNR and FQNEAQ (reference sequence). J was trimmed by 2 bases and V by 5 bases; bases with no gene match: 6. The CDR3 is made up of 14 amino acids. Here the CDR3 reads CASSRTGRTYEQYF. As DNA, the CDR3 is TGTGCCAGCAGCCGGACAGGAAGGACCTACGAGCAGTACTTC. Drawing the rest from reference TRBV7-9 and TRBJ2-7, the complete variable domain is DTGVSQNPRHKITKRGQNVTFRCDPISEHNRLYWYRQTLGQGPEFLTYFQNEAQLEKSRLLSDRFSAERPKGSFSTLEIQRTEQGDSAMYLCASSRTGRTYEQYFGPGTRLTVT.

This clonotype showed up just a few times. The chain uses TRBV5-1 and TRBJ2-3; TRBD2 might be the D (5 bases). Between the trimmed V and J ends, which lost 2 bases and 2 bases, there was a span of 9 bases. CDR3 length equals 14 residues. CDR1 is SGHRS, CDR2 YFSETQ, per germline. The CDR3 is CASSLAVPTDTQYF. CDR3 DNA: TGCGCCAGCAGCTTAGCGGTACCCACAGATACGCAGTATTTT.

This clonotype showed up just once. The J gene is TRBJ2-3, the V gene TRBV11-1; no reliable D call. The V and J ends lost 1 base and 0 bases respectively, with 20 bases between them. Germline V gene lookup returns CDR1 SGHAT and CDR2 FQDESV (reference sequence). This CDR3 spans 19 amino acids. Written as DNA, the CDR3 is TGTGCCAGCAGCTTAGGTTCTACAGCGTTAATATCTAGCACAGATACGCAGTATTTT. This encodes CASSLGSTALISSTDTQYF.

This clonotype came up many times. The V and J genes are TRBV7-6 and TRBJ1-1, with a possible D match to TRBD1 (6 bases). Germline values: CDR1 SGHVS, CDR2 FNYEAQ. Trimming removed 1 base at V and 1 base at J, with 10 bases between. There are 15 residues in the CDR3. The chain's CDR3 is CASSLVKGGNTEAFF. CDR3 nucleotide sequence: TGTGCCAGCAGCTTAGTTAAGGGGGGGAACACTGAAGCTTTCTTT.

This CDR3 reads CSARRSRASYEQYF. Here the CDR3 DNA reads TGCAGTGCTAGGAGGAGCAGGGCGTCCTACGAGCAGTACTTC. The rearrangement uses TRBV20-1 and TRBJ2-7, with D possibly matching TRBD1 (5 bases). Germline V CDR1 and CDR2: DFQATT, SNEGSKA (reference sequence). The ends were cut back, 3 bases at V and 1 base at J, with 13 bases in the middle. This CDR3 is 14 amino acids long.

The chain employs TRBV21-1 and TRBJ2-3. TRBV21-1 is termed a pseudogene. This CDR3 is built from 15 residues. CDR3 protein: CASTVRSRSTDTQYF. CDR3 DNA sequence: TGTGCCAGCACCGTGAGGAGTAGGTCAACAGATACGCAGTATTTT.

V is TRBV4-1 and J is TRBJ2-2; the match to TRBD2 covers 15 bases. Germline CDR1 reads MGHRA; CDR2 reads YSYEKL. This CDR3 is built from 17 residues. V shed 5 bases and J 5 bases; nucleotides not matched to a gene: 6. The CDR3 DNA reads TGCGCCAGCAGCACGGGACTAGCGGGGGGTATTACCGGGGAGCTGTTTTTT. Amino acids: CASSTGLAGGITGELFF.

Details on this clonotype: A single base separates this from a much larger clone, so it may be a read error. As the CDR3 is not closed by the conserved phenylalanine or tryptophan, this likely results from a read error. This chain connects TRBV12-3 or TRBV12-4 to TRBJ1-5, with D unclear. The CDR3 runs 15 residues. Trimming removed 3 bases at V and 1 base at J, with 10 bases between. This CDR3 is CASSLAGNSNQPQHL. The CDR3 DNA is TGTGCCAGCAGTTTGGCGGGGAACAGCAATCAGCCCCAGCATCTT.

This clonotype was counted many times. Here the CDR3 DNA reads TGTGCCAGCAGCCAAGATACCGAAAGGAACACTGAAGCTTTCTTT. It specifies CASSQDTERNTEAFF. The chain has TRBV3-1 and TRBJ1-1, with no clear D. Germline V gives CDR1 LGHDT, CDR2 YNNKEL (reference sequence). V was shortened by 0 bases and J by 1 base, with 9 bases between the two germline ends. The CDR3 has 15 amino acids.